In this sample, the clone carrying this T cell receptor beta chain turned up many times. Its specificity is unknown. TCRdb reanalyzed the PCR reads via MiXCR. The data contain about 48,000 clones, around 20% of them seen just once; the ten biggest clones take up roughly 3.8%. Thyroid surgery was performed in patients who had received no treatment beforehand. This entry is derived from a study of metastatic and nonmetastatic thyroid tumors. In the study overall: From malignant and benign thyroid patients, repertoires in blood and in tumor or nodule tissue were compared.

Study-level results: A significant increase in TCR beta diversity was reportedly seen in malignant thyroid tumors relative to benign nodules, in blood and tumor.

Between the trimmed V and J ends, which lost 0 bases and 0 bases, there was a span of 14 bases. Per the germline V gene, CDR1 is MNHEY and CDR2 is SVGAGI. This CDR3 has 17 amino acids. The sequence came from a male donor with papillary thyroid cancer or a benign thyroid nodule (not recorded which). Some clones in this sample may be carry-over from other donors' samples. Sequenced sample: blood. The chain combines TRBV6-5 with TRBJ1-1, with D perhaps matching TRBD1 (5 bases). In DNA, the CDR3 is TGTGCCAGCAGTTACTCGATAGGGGTGGGGATGAACACTGAAGCTTTCTTT. This gives the protein CASSYSIGVGMNTEAFF.